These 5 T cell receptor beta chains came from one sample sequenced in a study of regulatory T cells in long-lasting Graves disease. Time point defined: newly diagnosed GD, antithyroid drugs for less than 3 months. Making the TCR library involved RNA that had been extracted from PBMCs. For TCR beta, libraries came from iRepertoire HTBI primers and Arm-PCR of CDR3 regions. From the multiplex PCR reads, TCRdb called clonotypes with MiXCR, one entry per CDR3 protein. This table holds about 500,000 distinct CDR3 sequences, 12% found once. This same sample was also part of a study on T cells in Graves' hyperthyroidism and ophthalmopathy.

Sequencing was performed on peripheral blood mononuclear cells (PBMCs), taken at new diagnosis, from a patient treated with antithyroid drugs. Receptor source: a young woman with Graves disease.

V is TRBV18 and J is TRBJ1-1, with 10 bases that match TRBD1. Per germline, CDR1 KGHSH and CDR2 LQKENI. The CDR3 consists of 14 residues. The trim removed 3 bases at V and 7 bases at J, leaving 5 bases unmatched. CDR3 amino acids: CASSPGTGAFEAFF. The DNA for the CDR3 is TGTGCCAGCTCACCGGGGACAGGGGCGTTTGAAGCTTTCTTT.

The CDR3 is CASHRDRGSGELFF. CDR3 bases: TGCGCCAGCCATAGGGACAGGGGGTCCGGGGAGCTGTTTTTT. This rearrangement joins TRBV5-1 to TRBJ2-2; TRBD1 agrees at 11 bases. In germline, CDR1 is SGHRS, CDR2 YFSETQ. After removal of 7 bases from V and 6 bases from J, the junction contained 5 bases not matched to a gene. The CDR3 loop spans 14 amino acids.

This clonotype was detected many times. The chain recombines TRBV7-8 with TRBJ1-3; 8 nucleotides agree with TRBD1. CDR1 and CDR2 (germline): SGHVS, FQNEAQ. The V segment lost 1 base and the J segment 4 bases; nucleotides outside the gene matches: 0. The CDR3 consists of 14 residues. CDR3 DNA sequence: TGTGCCAGCAGCTTAGGGACAGGGGGAAACACCATATATTTT. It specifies CASSLGTGGNTIYF.

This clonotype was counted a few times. CDR3 nucleotide sequence: TGTGCCTCCCAGTCAGCTAATGAAAAACTGTTTTTT. Encoded protein: CASQSANEKLFF. The gene calls are TRBV15 and TRBJ1-4; the D is unclear. CDR3 length equals 12 residues. Trimming pared 11 bases from V and 3 bases from J, leaving 10 bases between. Germline V lookup: CDR1 LNHNV, CDR2 YYDKDF (reference sequence).

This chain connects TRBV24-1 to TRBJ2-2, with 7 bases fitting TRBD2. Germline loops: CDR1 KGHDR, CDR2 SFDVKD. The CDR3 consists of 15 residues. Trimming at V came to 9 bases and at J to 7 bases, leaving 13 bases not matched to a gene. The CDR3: CATQTGGSVGGELFF. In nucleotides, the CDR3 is TGTGCCACCCAAACCGGCGGGAGCGTCGGCGGGGAGCTGTTTTTT.